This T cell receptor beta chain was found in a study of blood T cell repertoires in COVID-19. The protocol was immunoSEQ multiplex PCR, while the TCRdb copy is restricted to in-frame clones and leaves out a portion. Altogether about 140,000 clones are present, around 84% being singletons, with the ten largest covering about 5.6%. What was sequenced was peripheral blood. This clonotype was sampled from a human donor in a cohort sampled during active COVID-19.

In nucleotides, the CDR3 is TGTGCCAGCAGTCGGGGGTCTGAAGCTTTCTTT. Its protein is CASSRGSEAFF. The rearrangement links TRBV12-3 or TRBV12-4 to TRBJ1-1, with D perhaps TRBD1 (5 bases). The V end lost 5 bases, the J end lost 6 bases, and 7 bases lay between the germline ends. The CDR3 sequence is 11 residues long.